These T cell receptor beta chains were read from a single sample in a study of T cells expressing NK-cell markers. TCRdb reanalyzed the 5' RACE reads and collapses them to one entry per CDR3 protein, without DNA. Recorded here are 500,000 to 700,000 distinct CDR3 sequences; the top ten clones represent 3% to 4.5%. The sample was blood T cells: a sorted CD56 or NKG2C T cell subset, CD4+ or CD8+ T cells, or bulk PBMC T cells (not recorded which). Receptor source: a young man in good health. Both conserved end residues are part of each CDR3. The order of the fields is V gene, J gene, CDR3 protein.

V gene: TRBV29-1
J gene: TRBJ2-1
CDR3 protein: CSGGASSWLNEQFF

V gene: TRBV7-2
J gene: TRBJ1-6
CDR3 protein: CASSLTGDSPLHF

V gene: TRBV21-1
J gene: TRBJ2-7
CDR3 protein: CASNPSGTPAYEQYF

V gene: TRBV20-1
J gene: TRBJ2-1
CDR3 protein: CSARDLAGVNNEQFF

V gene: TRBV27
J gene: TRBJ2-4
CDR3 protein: CASSLDGEFFENIQYF

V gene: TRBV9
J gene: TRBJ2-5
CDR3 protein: CASSPRLAEETQYF

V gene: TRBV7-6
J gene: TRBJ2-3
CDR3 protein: CASSQPRRGHTDTQYF

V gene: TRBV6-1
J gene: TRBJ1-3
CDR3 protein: CASRPAFRGGNTIYF

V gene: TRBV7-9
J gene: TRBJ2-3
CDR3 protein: CASSSGDRGTDTQYF

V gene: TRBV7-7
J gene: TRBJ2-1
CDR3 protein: CASSVLGRWEQFF

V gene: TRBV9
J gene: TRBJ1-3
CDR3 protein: CASSMDGTVGNTIYF

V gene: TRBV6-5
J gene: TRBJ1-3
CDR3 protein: CASSYSLDIGNTIYF

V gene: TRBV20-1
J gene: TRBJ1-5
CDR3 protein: CSASRVGTAYSNQPQHF

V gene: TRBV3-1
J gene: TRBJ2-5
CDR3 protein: CASSSRLAGMLETQYF

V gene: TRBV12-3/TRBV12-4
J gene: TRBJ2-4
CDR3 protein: CASSLASGANRGDIQYF

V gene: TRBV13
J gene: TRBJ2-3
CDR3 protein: CASSLDRDPDTQYF

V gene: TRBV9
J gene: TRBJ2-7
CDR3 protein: CASSSRGLAGEQYF

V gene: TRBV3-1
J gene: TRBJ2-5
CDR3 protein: CASMLARRETQYF

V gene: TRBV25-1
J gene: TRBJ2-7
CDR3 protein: CASRGSRRGIAYEQYF

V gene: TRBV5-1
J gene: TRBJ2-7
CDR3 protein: CASSILGRRDQPYEQYF

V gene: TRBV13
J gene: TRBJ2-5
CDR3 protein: CASSLGDHSAQETQYF

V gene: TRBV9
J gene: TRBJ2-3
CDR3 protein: CASSVIGGTDTQYF

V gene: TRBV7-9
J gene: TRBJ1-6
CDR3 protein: CASSHPGGGSPLHF

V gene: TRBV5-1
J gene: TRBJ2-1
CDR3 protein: CASSSYPTESHVMDEQFF

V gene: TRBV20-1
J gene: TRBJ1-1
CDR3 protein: CSARPRRGHTEAFF

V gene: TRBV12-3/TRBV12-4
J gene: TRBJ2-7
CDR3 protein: CASRLGRDSYEQYF

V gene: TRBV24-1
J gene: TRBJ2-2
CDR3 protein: CATRGQPWGKKNTGELFF

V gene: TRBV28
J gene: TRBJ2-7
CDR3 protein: CASRTTGIYYEQYF

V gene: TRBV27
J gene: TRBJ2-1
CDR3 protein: CASTWGGGAYNEQFF

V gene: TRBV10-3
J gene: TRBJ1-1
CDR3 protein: CAITDQPNTEAFF

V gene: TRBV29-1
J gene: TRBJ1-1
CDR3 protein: CSGWSFRGPNTEAFF

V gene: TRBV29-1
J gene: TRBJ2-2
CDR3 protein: CSGQTGAGTGELFF

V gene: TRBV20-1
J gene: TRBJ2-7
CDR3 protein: CSASGLAGGSTYEQYF

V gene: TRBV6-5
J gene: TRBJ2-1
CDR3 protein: CASSPGYSGRGVEQFF

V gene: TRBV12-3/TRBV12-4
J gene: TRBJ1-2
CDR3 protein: CASSLDAGRTYGYTF

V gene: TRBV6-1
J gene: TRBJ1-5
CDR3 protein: CASSGTGNQPQHF

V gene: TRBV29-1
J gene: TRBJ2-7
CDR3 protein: CSVEAGGLEQYF

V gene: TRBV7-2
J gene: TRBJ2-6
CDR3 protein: CASSLAWGQSTSGANVLTF

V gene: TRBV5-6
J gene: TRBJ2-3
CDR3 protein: CASSFNQGPMYF

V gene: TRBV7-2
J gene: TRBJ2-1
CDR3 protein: CASNSVAGAYNEQFF

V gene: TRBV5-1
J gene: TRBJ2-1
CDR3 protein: CASYRERESVYEQFF

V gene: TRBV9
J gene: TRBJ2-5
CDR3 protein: CASSVERDRRLETQYF

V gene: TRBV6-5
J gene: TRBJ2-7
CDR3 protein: CASSYDSGRPSYEQYF

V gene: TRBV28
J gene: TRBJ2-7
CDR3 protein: CASGLLANGYEQYF

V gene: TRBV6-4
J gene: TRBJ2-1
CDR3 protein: CASSAGDSSRVF

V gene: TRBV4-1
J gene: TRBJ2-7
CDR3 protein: CASSQAGASGLGEQYF

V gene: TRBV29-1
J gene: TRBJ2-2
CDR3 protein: CSVCYAWTANTGELFF

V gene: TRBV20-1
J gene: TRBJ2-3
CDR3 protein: CSARDLFLDSTDTQYF

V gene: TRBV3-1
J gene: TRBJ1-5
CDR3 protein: CASSQVGGGSQPQHF

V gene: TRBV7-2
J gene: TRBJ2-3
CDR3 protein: CASSLAGAEADTQYF

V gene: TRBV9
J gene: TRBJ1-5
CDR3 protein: CASSVDPGQPQHF

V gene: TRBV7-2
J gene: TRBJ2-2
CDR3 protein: CASSLVGGRANTGELFF